Below, 30 T cell receptor beta chains from the same sample are listed, as sequenced in a study of OX40 agonist ivuxolimab in advanced cancers. The data were produced by immunoSEQ multiplex PCR, yet TCRdb's version contains in-frame clones alone and is incomplete. The sample includes 13,000 to 15,000 clones, around nine tenths of them seen just once. The source material was CD4+ or CD8+ T cells sorted from blood, sampled in a trial of the OX40 agonist ivuxolimab. The receptors come from an adult with an advanced solid tumor such as melanoma, head and neck, liver or kidney cancer.

V usage is TRBV5-1 and J usage is TRBJ2-2; TRBD1 is a possible D gene (5 bases). The CDR3 covers 17 residues. Trimming stripped 4 bases from V and 4 bases from J, with 20 bases between. Germline CDR1 is SGHRS and CDR2 is YFSETQ. DNA for the CDR3: TGCGCCAGCAGCCGCTTGGATCAGGGTGTGTCCACCGGGGAGCTGTTTTTT. Protein sequence: CASSRLDQGVSTGELFF.

This chain joins TRBV7-9 and TRBJ2-7; D gene uncertain. V dropped 2 bases and J dropped 2 bases, with 7 bases sitting between them. The germline gives CDR1 SEHNR, CDR2 FQNEAQ (reference sequence). The CDR3 extends over 13 amino acids. CDR3 bases: TGTGCCAGCAGCTTACGCCGAACCTACGAGCAGTACTTC. This gives the protein CASSLRRTYEQYF.

The rearrangement joins TRBV7-6 to TRBJ1-6; D not certain. Trimming took 2 bases from V and 5 from J, leaving 10 bases between them. The CDR3 spans 15 residues. Germline loops: CDR1 SGHVS, CDR2 FNYEAQ. CDR3 coding DNA: TGTGCCAGCAGCTTACGCCCTGGGGATAATTCACCCCTCCACTTT. Its protein product is CASSLRPGDNSPLHF.

The J gene is TRBJ1-6, the V gene TRBV27; D remains ambiguous. The ends were cut back, 2 bases at V and 6 bases at J, with 8 bases in the middle. Germline V lookup: CDR1 MNHEY, CDR2 SMNVEV (reference sequence). This CDR3 region has 14 residues. The CDR3 sequence is CASSLSRSNSPLHF. CDR3 nucleotide sequence: TGTGCCAGCAGTTTAAGTCGGTCTAATTCACCCCTCCACTTT.

The chain links TRBV9 to TRBJ1-1; 9 nucleotides line up with TRBD1. The trim removed 3 bases at V and 8 bases at J, leaving 5 bases unmatched. The V gene's germline CDR1 is SGDLS and CDR2 YYNGEE. This CDR3 contains 13 residues. CDR3 residues: CASSASGQGEAFF. DNA of the CDR3: TGTGCCAGCAGCGCCTCGGGACAGGGCGAAGCTTTCTTT.

The V and J genes are TRBV7-3 and TRBJ2-3, with 10 bases that match TRBD2. The germline CDR1 and CDR2 sequences are SGHTA and FQGTGA. The CDR3 runs to 14 residues. V was pared by 4 bases and J by 4 bases, with 2 bases of the junction left unmatched. The CDR3, as DNA: TGTGCCAGCAGCTCAGCGGGGGGGCCAGATACGCAGTATTTT. As protein: CASSSAGGPDTQYF.

The V call is TRBV2, the J call TRBJ2-2, with 8 nucleotides matching TRBD1. The CDR3 is made up of 16 amino acids. The V gene end was trimmed by 5 bases and the J gene end by 3 bases; junction bases not matched to a gene: 8. Germline V gene lookup returns CDR1 SNHLY and CDR2 FYNNEI. The CDR3 region is CASSWAGTGYTGELFF. The DNA of the CDR3 is TGTGCCAGCAGTTGGGCCGGGACAGGTTACACCGGGGAGCTGTTTTTT.

The gene calls are TRBV27 and TRBJ2-1; 11 bases line up with TRBD2. Germline V CDR1 and CDR2: MNHEY, SMNVEV (reference sequence). The CDR3 loop spans 16 amino acids. Trimming removed 5 bases from V and 5 bases from J; junction bases left unmatched: 8. The CDR3 is CASSELGLAVHNEQFF. In DNA, the CDR3 is TGTGCCAGCAGTGAACTGGGACTAGCGGTCCACAATGAGCAGTTCTTC.

The chain is built from TRBV9 and TRBJ2-1; 7 bases agree with TRBD2. V dropped 3 bases and J dropped 15; count of bases not matched to a gene: 12. CDR1 and CDR2 from the germline V gene are SGDLS and YYNGEE. This CDR3 contains 13 residues. This CDR3 reads CASSALEGGRLFF. The CDR3 DNA reads as TGTGCCAGCAGCGCCCTAGAGGGAGGGAGGTTGTTCTTC.

In the case of this clone: The junction and the germline gene differ at one end; a read error may be behind it. The chain recombines TRBV9 with TRBJ1-2, with D unresolved. The V gene's germline CDR1 is SGDLS and CDR2 YYNGEE. The CDR3 consists of 14 residues. In DNA form, the CDR3 reads TGTGCCAGCAGCGTAGCGGACCGGGCCCCGACGGCCTTCTTC. This encodes CASSVADRAPTAFF. Full variable domain (missing parts from reference TRBV9 and TRBJ1-2): DSGVTQTPKHLITATGQRVTLRCSPRSGDLSVYWYQQSLDQGLQFLIQYYNGEERAKGNILERFSAQQFPDLHSELNLSSLELGDSALYFCASSVADRAPTAFFGSGTRLTVV.

V gene TRBV29-1 combines with J gene TRBJ2-2; 9 nucleotides match TRBD1. J was trimmed by 5 bases and V by 6 bases; bases with no gene match: 19. CDR1 is SQVTM, CDR2 ANQGSEA, per germline. The CDR3 is 18 amino acids. The CDR3 loop is CSVRTMRHRGQETGELFF. The CDR3 DNA sequence: TGCAGCGTGCGGACTATGAGACACAGGGGGCAGGAGACCGGGGAGCTGTTTTTT.

This chain connects TRBV30 to TRBJ2-7; D unclear. Germline V lookup: CDR1 GTSNPN, CDR2 SVGIG (reference sequence). CDR3 length equals 13 residues. V lost 2 bases, J lost 4 bases, and 12 bases lay in between. The CDR3 DNA sequence: TGTGCCTGGAGTTCCGGGCTAGGTTACGAGCAGTACTTC. Translation: CAWSSGLGYEQYF.

By sample share, this clone is medium-sized. The chain has TRBV15 and TRBJ2-1; TRBD2 might be the D (6 bases). Trimming stripped 5 bases from V and 6 bases from J, with 14 bases between. The CDR3 has 14 amino acids. Germline loops: CDR1 LNHNV, CDR2 YYDKDF (reference sequence). The CDR3 DNA reads as TGTGCCACCAGCGCCGGGACCGGGGGCAATGAGCAGTTCTTC. As protein: CATSAGTGGNEQFF.

The chain is built from TRBV6-1 and TRBJ1-1; 10 bases line up with TRBD1. CDR1 is MNHNS and CDR2 is SASEGT in the germline V gene. The CDR3 totals 15 residues. Trimming took 8 bases from V and 11 from J; bases not matched to a gene: 17. CDR3 region: CASGGQGPSLVGAFF. The DNA for the CDR3 is TGTGCCAGCGGGGGACAGGGGCCAAGTTTGGTAGGCGCTTTCTTT.

Written as DNA, the CDR3 is TGCGCCAGCAGCCAAGAATGGCGGGGGGGCGGGAATGAGCAGTTCTTC. Translating it yields CASSQEWRGGGNEQFF. V is TRBV4-3 and J is TRBJ2-1, with 9 bases that match TRBD2. V was clipped by 0 bases and J by 7 bases; unmatched bases: 7. This CDR3 has 16 amino acids. Germline assignment: CDR1 LGHNA and CDR2 YSLEER.

The V and J genes are TRBV6-1 and TRBJ2-5; TRBD2 matches 10 bases. Trimming cost V 4 bases and J 5 bases; bases outside gene matches: 10. The V gene's germline CDR1 is MNHNS and CDR2 SASEGT. The CDR3 extends over 16 amino acids. The CDR3 sequence is CASSAAAGGAAETQYF. CDR3 in DNA: TGTGCCAGCAGTGCCGCAGCGGGGGGGGCCGCGGAGACCCAGTACTTC.

The genes are TRBV6-1 and TRBJ1-5; D perhaps matches TRBD1 (6 bases). Deletions cut 2 bases from V and 6 bases from J, with 8 bases between. CDR3 length equals 13 residues. Germline assignment: CDR1 MNHNS and CDR2 SASEGT. In DNA form, the CDR3 reads TGTGCCAGCAGTGAACCCAGGGGTCAGCCCCAGCATTTT. Amino acid sequence: CASSEPRGQPQHF.

The chain couples TRBV27 to TRBJ2-2, with 9 nucleotides matching TRBD1. The CDR3 sequence is 18 residues long. In germline, CDR1 is MNHEY, CDR2 SMNVEV (reference sequence). V dropped 3 bases and J dropped 1; count of bases not matched to a gene: 9. CDR3 in DNA: TGTGCCAGCAGTTTTACAGGGTCGGGACAGGGGAACACCGGGGAGCTGTTTTTT. This translates into CASSFTGSGQGNTGELFF.

The CDR3 loop is CASTPLTYNEQFF. The CDR3 DNA reads TGTGCCAGCACCCCTTTAACTTACAATGAGCAGTTCTTC. This chain uses TRBV7-9 with TRBJ2-1; D not certain. This CDR3 spans 13 amino acids. Germline V gene lookup returns CDR1 SEHNR and CDR2 FQNEAQ (reference sequence). V lost 7 bases and J 4 bases, leaving 11 bases between the germline ends.

The V gene is TRBV19, the J gene TRBJ1-5; 7 nucleotides line up with TRBD1. The germline CDR1 and CDR2 sequences are LNHDA and SQIVND (reference sequence). CDR3 length equals 13 residues. Germline trimming cut 9 bases from V and 9 bases from J; bases unmatched to any gene: 11. CDR3 protein: CASDDRVERPQHF. CDR3 nucleotides: TGTGCCAGCGACGACAGGGTTGAACGGCCCCAGCATTTT.

The V and J genes are TRBV30 and TRBJ1-4, with TRBD1 matching over 8 bases. This CDR3 region has 14 residues. CDR1 is GTSNPN, CDR2 SVGIG, per germline (reference sequence). V lost 5 bases and J lost 4; bases outside the gene matches: 6. CDR3 DNA sequence: TGTGCCTGGGGCGCGGGACAGGATAATGAAAAACTGTTTTTT. It is translated as CAWGAGQDNEKLFF.

This chain uses TRBV14 with TRBJ1-3, with D perhaps TRBD1 (5 bases). Germline V CDR1 and CDR2: SGHDN, FVKESK. The CDR3 has 14 residues. V lost 4 bases to trimming and J lost 4 bases, with 11 bases between them. CDR3 coding DNA: TGTGCCAGCAGCCCGGGGGGGACGGGAAACACCATATATTTT. This translates into CASSPGGTGNTIYF.

The chain is built from TRBV30 and TRBJ1-1; unclear D gene. Trimming pared 4 bases from V and 4 bases from J, leaving 19 bases between. Germline V gene data show CDR1 as GTSNPN and CDR2 as SVGIG (reference sequence). The CDR3 spans 15 residues. CDR3 nucleotide sequence: TGTGCCTGGAAGCAAATAGGCCGGGGTCCCACTGAAGCTTTCTTT. It codes for CAWKQIGRGPTEAFF.

Note on this clone: At one end the junction does not follow the germline gene, possibly because of a read error. This chain links TRBV2 with TRBJ2-2; 9 nucleotides agree with TRBD1. Looked up from germline, CDR1 is SNHLY and CDR2 is FYNNEI. This CDR3 region has 15 residues. CDR3 sequence (DNA): TGTGTCAGCAGTCCGGGACAGGGTTATCACGGGGAGCTGTTTTTT. Encoded protein: CVSSPGQGYHGELFF.

The chain uses TRBV7-2 and TRBJ2-7; 7 bases align to TRBD2. Per the germline V gene, CDR1 is SGHTA and CDR2 is FQGNSA. The trim removed 1 base at V and 7 bases at J, leaving 4 bases unmatched. This CDR3 has 13 amino acids. The DNA for the CDR3 is TGTGCCAGCAGCTTAGATCTGGGGGGGGAGCAGTACTTC. It specifies CASSLDLGGEQYF.

In this sample, this clone turned up a few times. The gene calls are TRBV11-2 and TRBJ1-6; tentatively, D is TRBD1 (6 bases). V gave up 5 bases and J gave up 9 bases, with 14 bases separating them. CDR3 length equals 14 residues. From germline, CDR1 is SGHAT and CDR2 FQNNGV. CDR3 nucleotide sequence: TGTGCCAGCAGCCACGAGGGGGTAGGTTCACCCCTCCACTTT. It encodes CASSHEGVGSPLHF.

V and J are TRBV27 and TRBJ2-5; a possible D gene is TRBD1 (5 bases). The DNA end lines up better with TRBJ2-7; the J call may be wrong. Germline V lookup: CDR1 MNHEY, CDR2 SMNVEV (reference sequence). This CDR3 comprises 16 residues. This CDR3 reads CASSLRFRAGNLEQYF. CDR3 sequence (DNA): TGTGCCAGCAGTTTACGATTTCGGGCAGGGAATCTCGAGCAGTACTTC.

The gene calls are TRBV7-3 and TRBJ1-1; D is undetermined. Trimming took off 5 bases at V and 6 bases at J, with 13 bases between the two ends. Germline loops: CDR1 SGHTA, CDR2 FQGTGA. The CDR3 sequence is 13 residues long. CDR3 nucleotide sequence: TGTGCCAGCAGCACTTATGAACGGGCTGAAGCTTTCTTT. This sequence encodes CASSTYERAEAFF.

The genes are TRBV7-8 and TRBJ1-1, with 9 bases matching TRBD1. CDR1 and CDR2 (germline): SGHVS, FQNEAQ. This CDR3 has 19 residues. V gave up 5 bases and J gave up 7 bases; unmatched junction bases: 23. The CDR3 spells CASSPMAAFFTGGRFEAFF. The CDR3, as DNA: TGTGCCAGCAGCCCCATGGCGGCTTTTTTTACAGGGGGCAGATTTGAAGCTTTCTTT.

This clone was observed once. The rearrangement joins TRBV10-3 to TRBJ2-7; no firm D call. Germline lookup yields CDR1 ENHRY and CDR2 SYGVKD. V lost 3 bases and J lost 0, with 0 bases in between. The CDR3 is 11 amino acids. This chain's CDR3 is CAISDSYEQYF. DNA of the CDR3: TGTGCCATCAGTGACTCCTACGAGCAGTACTTC.